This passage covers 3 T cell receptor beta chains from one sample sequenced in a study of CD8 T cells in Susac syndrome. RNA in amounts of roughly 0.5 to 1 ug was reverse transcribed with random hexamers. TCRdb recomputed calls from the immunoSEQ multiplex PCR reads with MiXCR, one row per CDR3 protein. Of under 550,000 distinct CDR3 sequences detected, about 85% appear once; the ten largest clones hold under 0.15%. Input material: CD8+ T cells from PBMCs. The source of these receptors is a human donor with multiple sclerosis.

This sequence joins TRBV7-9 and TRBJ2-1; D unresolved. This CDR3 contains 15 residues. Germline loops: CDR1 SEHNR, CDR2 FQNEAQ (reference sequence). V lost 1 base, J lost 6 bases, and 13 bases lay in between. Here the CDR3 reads CASSLGTPKGNEQFF. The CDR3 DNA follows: TGTGCCAGCAGCTTAGGGACCCCGAAGGGCAATGAGCAGTTCTTC.

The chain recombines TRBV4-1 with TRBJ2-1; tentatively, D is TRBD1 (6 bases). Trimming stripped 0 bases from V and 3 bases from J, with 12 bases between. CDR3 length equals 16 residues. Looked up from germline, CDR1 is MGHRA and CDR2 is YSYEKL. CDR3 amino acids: CASSQDQTGYYNEQFF. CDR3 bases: TGCGCCAGCAGCCAAGATCAAACAGGGTACTACAATGAGCAGTTCTTC.

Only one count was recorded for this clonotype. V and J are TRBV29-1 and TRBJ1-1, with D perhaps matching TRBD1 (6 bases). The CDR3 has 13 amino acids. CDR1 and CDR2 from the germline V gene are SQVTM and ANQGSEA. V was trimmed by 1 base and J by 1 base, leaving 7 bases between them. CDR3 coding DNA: TGCAGCGTTGAAGGGACAGCGAACACTGAAGCTTTCTTT. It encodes CSVEGTANTEAFF.